This T cell receptor beta chain comes out of a study of post-analysis software for immune sequencing data. Study as a whole: Progressive-relapsing, secondary progressive and relapsing-remitting multiple sclerosis were among the disease courses included.

Study observations and caveats: A handful of TRBV segments occurring more often in patients than controls included TRBV5-6, TRBV5-1 and TRBV20-1. Multiple sclerosis patients had significantly lower normalized Chao1 diversity than controls.

This clonotype was recorded many times. Antigen specificity is unknown. Built from TCR beta cDNA, the libraries had unique molecular identifiers in them. TCRdb analysed the PCR reads with MiXCR anew, one entry per CDR3 protein. The table records around 770,000 distinct CDR3 sequences, under 60% of them present only once. The V gene's germline CDR1 is MNHEY and CDR2 SVGAGI. The CDR3 is made up of 14 amino acids. The V segment lost 2 bases and the J segment 2 bases; nucleotides outside the gene matches: 0. The rearrangement joins TRBV6-5 to TRBJ2-7; 10 nucleotides line up with TRBD2. The receptor's source is a girl aged 5 to 17 with multiple sclerosis. Sequenced material: blood. CDR3 DNA: TGTGCCAGCAGTTACAGCGGGAGGGCCTACGAGCAGTACTTC. This gives the protein CASSYSGRAYEQYF.